Shown below are 25 T cell receptor beta chains from a single sample sequenced in a study of blood T cells in healthy people across ages. Using a J-beta primer mix together with a sample-barcoded 5' primer, a second PCR was run for roughly 6 to 12 cycles. Each CDR3 protein gets one entry after TCRdb re-called the 5' RACE reads with MiXCR. The sample contains 750,000 to 950,000 distinct CDR3 sequences, about 26% of which appear only once. The sample was also linked to a second study, of T cells of mothers and their children.

Source material: blood. The receptors were sampled from a boy aged 10-17 years in good health.

The rearrangement uses TRBV9 and TRBJ2-5; D possibly corresponds to TRBD2 (6 bases). The CDR3 extends over 15 amino acids. Germline V gene lookup returns CDR1 SGDLS and CDR2 YYNGEE. V was trimmed by 4 bases and J by 2 bases, leaving 15 bases between them. The CDR3 loop reads CASSPLGTSQETQYF. Here the CDR3 DNA reads TGTGCCAGCAGCCCGCTAGGGACTTCTCAAGAGACCCAGTACTTC.

This clonotype was seen a handful of times. The chain carries TRBV25-1 and TRBJ2-5; TRBD1 might be the D (5 bases). Trimming left V 2 bases short and J 4 bases short, with 11 bases between. This CDR3 spans 14 amino acids. Germline V gives CDR1 MGHDK, CDR2 SYGVNS. The CDR3, as DNA: TGTGCCAGCAGTGAACAGGGTCTCCCAGAGACCCAGTACTTC. It yields the protein CASSEQGLPETQYF.

The chain combines TRBV12-5 with TRBJ2-1, with 8 bases aligning to TRBD2. Germline-derived CDR1 and CDR2 are LGHNT and FRNRAP. Trimming took 1 base from V and 6 from J; bases not matched to a gene: 2. The CDR3 has 14 residues. CDR3 sequence reads: CASGLAGGANEQFF. CDR3 nucleotide sequence: TGTGCTAGTGGTTTGGCCGGGGGGGCCAATGAGCAGTTCTTC. Together with reference TRBV12-5 and TRBJ2-1, the CDR3 gives the full variable domain: DARVTQTPRHKVTEMGQEVTMRCQPILGHNTVFWYRQTMMQGLELLAYFRNRAPLDDSGMPKDRFSAEMPDATLATLKIQPSEPRDSAVYFCASGLAGGANEQFFGPGTRLTVL.

This clonotype was detected once. The genes are TRBV28 and TRBJ2-1; 15 nucleotides line up with TRBD2. The V and J ends lost 2 bases and 0 bases, in that order; junction bases with no gene match: 5. The CDR3 extends over 19 amino acids. From germline, CDR1 is MDHEN and CDR2 SYDVKM. CDR3 in DNA: TGTGCCAGCAGTTTACAAGGGACTAGCGGGGGGTTCTCCTACAATGAGCAGTTCTTC. Its translation is CASSLQGTSGGFSYNEQFF.

The chain recombines TRBV3-1 with TRBJ2-5, with TRBD1 matching over 7 bases. This CDR3 has 14 amino acids. Germline V gives CDR1 LGHDT, CDR2 YNNKEL (reference sequence). With 4 bases clipped from V and 3 bases from J, the junction kept 5 bases outside the gene matches. The CDR3 DNA is TGTGCCAGCAGCCTCAGGGGACAGAAAGAGACCCAGTACTTC. This gives the protein CASSLRGQKETQYF.

The rearrangement links TRBV12-3 or TRBV12-4 to TRBJ2-5, with 7 nucleotides matching TRBD1. V lost 6 bases, J lost 11 bases, and 9 bases stayed unmatched. The CDR3 contains 12 residues. CDR3 amino acids: CASSPQGLGQYF. Written as DNA, the CDR3 is TGTGCCAGCAGCCCACAGGGGTTGGGGCAGTACTTC.

This clonotype appeared once. The genes are TRBV11-1 and TRBJ2-4; 8 positions match TRBD2. The V gene end was trimmed by 1 base and the J gene end by 5 bases; junction bases not matched to a gene: 7. The CDR3 extends over 16 amino acids. Looked up from germline, CDR1 is SGHAT and CDR2 is FQDESV (reference sequence). The CDR3: CASSLVAGTTENIQYF. In nucleotides, the CDR3 is TGTGCCAGCAGCTTAGTAGCGGGGACCACAGAAAACATTCAGTACTTC.

The gene calls are TRBV14 and TRBJ2-1, with 8 bases matching TRBD1. CDR3 length equals 16 residues. Unmatched junction bases numbered 10, after V lost 4 bases and J lost 5 bases. Germline V gene data show CDR1 as SGHDN and CDR2 as FVKESK. The CDR3 nucleotides read TGTGCCAGCAGCCTCCAGGGGGCGCGGGGTAACAATGAGCAGTTCTTC. Amino acids: CASSLQGARGNNEQFF.

The chain links TRBV6-1 to TRBJ2-3; D ambiguous. V gave up 5 bases and J gave up 6 bases, with 18 bases separating them. There are 15 residues in the CDR3. CDR1 and CDR2 (germline): MNHNS, SASEGT. The CDR3 spells CASSPLSGRWDTQYF. CDR3 in DNA: TGTGCCAGCAGTCCCCTTTCCGGGCGATGGGATACGCAGTATTTT.

The chain is built from TRBV6-1 and TRBJ2-2; D call uncertain. The V gene's germline CDR1 is MNHNS and CDR2 SASEGT. The CDR3 is 20 amino acids. V was clipped by 5 bases and J by 3 bases, with 28 bases between them. The CDR3 is CASSLRPWTPVHGHTGELFF. In nucleotides, the CDR3 is TGTGCCAGCAGTCTCCGACCATGGACCCCCGTACACGGACACACCGGGGAGCTGTTTTTT.

The V and J genes are TRBV12-3 or TRBV12-4 and TRBJ2-1; 7 bases align to TRBD1. The CDR3 extends over 17 amino acids. V lost 5 bases to trimming and J lost 4 bases; unmatched junction nucleotides: 14. DNA for the CDR3: TGTGCCAGCAGTGGCCCCCTTTACCGGGGACAGTACAATGAGCAGTTCTTC. Residues: CASSGPLYRGQYNEQFF.

This clonotype was detected a few times. This sequence joins TRBV9 and TRBJ1-2; D is uncertain. V was pared by 0 bases and J by 0 bases, with 9 bases between. The germline gives CDR1 SGDLS, CDR2 YYNGEE. The CDR3 is 15 residues long. CDR3 region: CASSVDGEPNYGYTF. In DNA form, the CDR3 reads TGTGCCAGCAGCGTAGATGGGGAACCTAACTATGGCTACACCTTC.

This clonotype was counted only a few times. V gene TRBV5-1 combines with J gene TRBJ2-2; the D is unclear. This CDR3 spans 13 amino acids. The germline CDR1 and CDR2 sequences are SGHRS and YFSETQ. Trimming left V 6 bases short and J 8 bases short, with 14 bases between. As DNA, the CDR3 is TGCGCCAGCACCCTTGTGGAAACTGGGGAGCTGTTTTTT. Translation gives CASTLVETGELFF.

The chain uses TRBV7-9 and TRBJ2-7; D gene ambiguous. V dropped 5 bases and J dropped 10 bases, with 15 bases sitting between them. The CDR3 runs 12 residues. Per germline, CDR1 SEHNR and CDR2 FQNEAQ (reference sequence). For the CDR3, the DNA is TGTGCCAGCAGCCGCCGGGCCTCGCACCAGTACTTC. It yields the protein CASSRRASHQYF.

This clonotype was seen a handful of times. The genes are TRBV18 and TRBJ1-6; 7 bases match TRBD1. The junction had 6 bases not matched to a gene; V was cut back by 0 bases and J by 10 bases. Germline lookup yields CDR1 KGHSH and CDR2 LQKENI. This CDR3 region has 15 residues. The CDR3: CASSPPDRDGSPLHF. CDR3 coding DNA: TGTGCCAGCTCACCACCCGACAGGGATGGATCACCCCTCCACTTT.

J is TRBJ2-3 and V is TRBV12-3 or TRBV12-4; tentatively, D is TRBD2 (6 bases). The CDR3 loop spans 14 amino acids. V lost 8 bases and J 6 bases, leaving 18 bases between the germline ends. The CDR3 sequence is CASGGGGSLDTQYF. For the CDR3, the DNA is TGTGCCAGCGGCGGAGGAGGGTCATTGGATACGCAGTATTTT.

A few counts support this clonotype. J is TRBJ1-2 and V is TRBV10-3; D uncertain. With 3 bases removed from V and 0 bases from J, the gap between germline ends came to 11 bases. The CDR3 consists of 15 residues. Germline V gene sequence: CDR1 ENHRY, CDR2 SYGVKD. CDR3 sequence: CAISDVRIANYGYTF. CDR3 sequence (DNA): TGTGCCATCAGTGACGTGAGGATAGCTAACTATGGCTACACCTTC.

This clonotype was observed a few times. The chain couples TRBV7-9 to TRBJ1-1; D gene ambiguous. The CDR3 runs to 11 residues. Trimming took off 3 bases at V and 7 bases at J, with 6 bases between the two ends. The V gene's germline CDR1 is SEHNR and CDR2 FQNEAQ (reference sequence). CDR3 amino acids: CASSLTDEAFF. CDR3 sequence (DNA): TGTGCCAGCAGCTTGACGGATGAAGCTTTCTTT.

V gene TRBV20-1 combines with J gene TRBJ2-3; TRBD2 matches at 11 bases. Germline CDR1 DFQATT, CDR2 SNEGSKA (reference sequence). CDR3 length equals 13 residues. The CDR3 sequence: CSLIAGGQDTQYF. The CDR3 bases are TGCAGCCTTATAGCGGGGGGGCAAGATACGCAGTATTTT.

This clonotype was seen a handful of times. The rearrangement joins TRBV4-1 to TRBJ2-7; 11 nucleotides match TRBD2. V trimming: 0 bases; J trimming: 4 bases; junction bases outside the gene matches: 8. Germline lookup yields CDR1 MGHRA and CDR2 YSYEKL. The CDR3 runs 17 residues. CDR3 DNA: TGCGCCAGCAGCCAAGATCGCTCTGGGACTAGCGGTTACGAGCAGTACTTC. Residues: CASSQDRSGTSGYEQYF.

The V call is TRBV7-9, the J call TRBJ2-1; D remains unclear. Germline CDR1 SEHNR, CDR2 FQNEAQ (reference sequence). The CDR3 totals 15 residues. The V and J ends lost 2 bases and 1 base respectively, with 9 bases between them. The CDR3 DNA is TGTGCCAGCAGCTTAACCGAAGGGTCCTACAATGAGCAGTTCTTC. This encodes CASSLTEGSYNEQFF.

The chain has TRBV4-1 and TRBJ1-1; D is perhaps TRBD1 (5 bases). This CDR3 has 15 amino acids. The V end was cut by 0 bases, the J end by 4 bases, with 12 bases between. Germline values: CDR1 MGHRA, CDR2 YSYEKL. CDR3 bases: TGCGCCAGCAGCCAAGAGGACCCGGGGGGCACTGAAGCTTTCTTT. It translates to CASSQEDPGGTEAFF.

This clonotype was counted a few times. The J gene is TRBJ2-2, the V gene TRBV20-1; D is possibly TRBD1 or TRBD2 (5 bases each). The CDR3 is 14 residues long. Germline lookup yields CDR1 DFQATT and CDR2 SNEGSKA (reference sequence). V was shortened by 5 bases and J by 3 bases, with 13 bases between the two germline ends. This chain's CDR3 is CSARGLRDTGELFF. In DNA, the CDR3 is TGCAGTGCTCGGGGCCTAAGGGACACCGGGGAGCTGTTTTTT.

This clonotype was detected only a few times. The V gene is TRBV25-1, the J gene TRBJ2-5, with 8 bases lining up with TRBD2. Germline CDR1 and CDR2: MGHDK and SYGVNS. The CDR3 is 19 residues long. V lost 1 base, J lost 2 bases, and 15 bases stayed unmatched. CDR3 protein: CASSESPASGYLPQETQYF. Written as DNA, the CDR3 is TGTGCCAGCAGTGAATCCCCGGCTAGCGGGTACCTACCTCAAGAGACCCAGTACTTC.

The chain uses TRBV12-3 or TRBV12-4 and TRBJ2-2; no definite D call. V shed 3 bases and J shed 5 bases, with 10 bases lying between them. The CDR3 is 14 amino acids. The CDR3 loop reads CASSFGPGTGELFF. CDR3 coding DNA: TGTGCCAGCAGTTTCGGGCCTGGGACCGGGGAGCTGTTTTTT.